Sequencing of this T cell receptor (beta chain) was carried out in a study of blood T cell repertoires in COVID-19. Study details: COVID-19 samples from acute and convalescent phases originated in the United States, Italy and Spain. T cells, B-cell-depleted T cells, or PBMCs provided the cDNA or gDNA that served as material.

Original analysis: Nucleated cell number was recorded as an estimate derived from reference gene primer amplification. The assay was immunoSEQ multiplex PCR, and TCRdb's table has in-frame clones only and misses some. V, J and clone size were drawn from that table, and D and trimming were deduced from the DNA. The sample shows about 340,000 clones, about 83% of them seen only once. The CDR3 has 16 amino acids. The V end lost 3 bases, the J end lost 2 bases, and 15 bases lay between the germline ends. Germline CDR1 and CDR2: LGHNA and YNFKEQ. The J gene is TRBJ2-3, the V gene TRBV4-2, with TRBD1 as a possible D gene (6 bases). The sample was peripheral blood. This receptor was taken from a man in his thirties or forties with active or convalescent COVID-19. The CDR3 DNA reads as TGTGCCAGCAGCCACAGGTCCTGGGACACCACAGATACGCAGTATTTT. Translated: CASSHRSWDTTDTQYF.